This section outlines one TCR beta chain sequence together with its context. Its antigen is still unknown. Per-nucleotide qualities are absent, and no much larger clonotype sits a single base away. This entry belongs to a study of Ad26.COV2.S vaccination and SARS-CoV-2 variants (dated by TCRdb to the early 2020s). A note on the overall study: Vaccine-arm donors were drawn from COV1001, a multicentre, randomized, double-blind, placebo-controlled phase I-IIa trial of Ad26.COV2.S in healthy adults. Dosing of Ad26.COV2.S was intramuscular, at either 5x10^10 or 1x10^11 viral particles, delivered as one shot or as two shots spaced 56 days apart. TCRbeta repertoire sequencing served as the tool for gauging how specific and how broad the SARS-CoV-2-reactive T cell receptors were following Ad26.COV2.S vaccination. The TCR-sequenced set comprised about 32 samples: around 20 Ad26.COV2.S vaccine recipients, 5 placebo recipients and 8 SARS-CoV-2 convalescent individuals. Participants in the trial were split at random into five groups of five each, receiving low-dose or high-dose Ad26.COV2.S once or twice, or else placebo on both occasions. Investigators did not know the trial group allocation while performing experiments and assessing outcomes.

The immunoSEQ Assay was used to sequence TCRbeta CDR3 regions. After extraction, genomic DNA underwent amplification by bias-controlled multiplex PCR, followed by high-throughput sequencing. Under the source paper's analysis protocol: To quantify the absolute abundance of each unique TCRbeta CDR3 region, sequences were collapsed and filtered. T cell fraction was estimated by normalization of TCRbeta template counts to usable DNA, with usable DNA being measured through amplification of reference genes present in all nucleated cells. Repertoire TCRs were annotated as SARS-CoV-2-specific when V gene, CDR3 amino acid sequence and J gene were exactly matched to a known reactive TCR set. The reference SARS-CoV-2 TCR set was derived from MIRA and filtered for enrichment in COVID-19-positive ImmuneCODE repertoires, a step that removed public or cross-reactive TCRs. Using the MIRA antigens, annotated TCRs were further analysed by specific ORF or by position within an ORF. Breadth was defined as the number of annotated unique rearrangements divided by the total number of unique productive rearrangements, and depth was defined as the summed frequency of the annotated unique rearrangements. Two-sided Wilcoxon rank-sum tests were applied when comparing TCR breadth between groups. Not all clones reach the TCRdb copy of this immuneACCESS table, which keeps in-frame sequences only. Checked studies attribute under half of the gap to unresolved V genes and leave the rest unexplained. That table furnishes V, J and clone size, whereas the DNA furnished D and trimming. The sample table lists 450,000 to 550,000 clones, around 89% of them with a count of one. Over 1.5% of the sample is taken by the ten largest.

This specimen's treatment or condition label, per the study, means: some 20 received Ad26.COV2.S at low or high dose, single or two shots; roughly five received placebo; per-sample allocation not given. For vaccine and placebo recipients, the sequenced repertoires came from samples collected on day 63 after the first injection. Between 29 July and 7 August 2020, Cohort 1b enrolled around 24 adults aged 18-55 years at one site in Boston, USA. Ad26.COV2.S consisted of a replication-incompetent adenovirus type 26 vector by which a prefusion-stabilized SARS-CoV-2 spike protein from the original Wuhan strain was expressed. Here V drops 3 bases and J drops 1 base, and the junction holds 0 bases not matched to any gene. There are 14 amino acids in the CDR3, from cysteine to phenylalanine inclusive. The retained sequence is limited to the CDR3, 42 bases, with the frame set at the first base. The CDR1 and CDR2 encoded by the germline V gene (reference sequence) are LGHDT and YNNKEL.

Study-level results and caveats: According to the authors, total T cell responses may have been underestimated by the TCR breadth and depth analyses. After vaccination, spike-specific CD8+ and CD4+ T cell responses were reported to show substantial breadth. The study was not powered for comparison of responses between vaccine doses or regimens. Compared with placebo recipients, Ad26.COV2.S recipients showed higher spike-specific TCR breadth (P = 0.0014). Vaccine and placebo recipients had comparable non-spike TCR breadth, which fits with the vaccine containing only spike.

The chain uses TRBV3-1 (or the pseudogene TRBV3-2) and TRBJ1-1; 9 bases in the junction line up with TRBD1. The starting material was peripheral blood, obtained in a trial of Ad26.COV2.S vaccine versus placebo. The clonotype originates from a person between 18 and 59 years old who received the Ad26.COV2.S COVID-19 vaccine or a placebo. The nucleotide sequence is TGTGCCAGCAGCCAGGGACAGGGGAACACTGAAGCTTTCTTT. This sequence encodes CASSQGQGNTEAFF.